This T cell receptor beta chain was identified in a study of blood T cell repertoires in COVID-19. Study at large: COVID-19 samples collected from the United States, Italy and Spain covered acute and convalescent phases. PBMCs, B-cell-depleted T cells, or T cells were the source of the cDNA or gDNA that made up the material.

This CDR3 region has 13 residues. The germline V gene has CDR1 SGHTA and CDR2 FQGNSA. The ends were cut back, 2 bases at V and 3 bases at J, with 7 bases in the middle. Authors' analysis steps: Counts of nucleated cells, estimated from reference gene primer amplification, were obtained. Generated by immunoSEQ multiplex PCR, the TCRdb table keeps only in-frame clones and is missing some. The V and J calls and clone size were taken over from that table, and D and trimming were inferred from the DNA. The sample carries some 97,000 clones, roughly 80% recorded once. The clonotype was recovered from a woman aged 70 to 79 with acute or convalescent COVID-19. The chain employs TRBV7-2 and TRBJ1-1, with D perhaps TRBD1 (5 bases). Sequencing input: peripheral blood. CDR3 nucleotides: TGTGCCAGCAGCTTAACGGGGGACACTGAAGCTTTCTTT. Its translation is CASSLTGDTEAFF.